This T cell receptor (beta chain) was sequenced in a study of PD-L1 blockade in urothelial cancer. At the level of the study: Samples came from 3 weeks, at the second dose, and 6 weeks into treatment. Per blood sample, T cells had a median of approximately 150,000. Findings and limits, study-wide: Durable-benefit cases showed more tumor-associated blood clone expansion at 3 weeks.

The CDR3 sequence is 16 residues long. Germline loops: CDR1 MRHNA, CDR2 SNTAGT. Trimming removed 5 bases at V and 0 bases at J, with 14 bases between. Details on this clone: Its target is not known.

As to time point: peripheral blood 6 weeks after treatment start. The method was immunoSEQ multiplex PCR; TCRdb's version includes in-frame clones alone and lacks a portion of them. In the table there are around 40,000 clones, around 88% of which are singletons. This material consisted of PBMCs, taken around atezolizumab (anti-PD-L1) treatment. The TCR sequence derives from a man aged 55-75 years with urothelial cancer. The V gene is TRBV6-4, the J gene TRBJ2-4, with D possibly matching TRBD2 (5 bases). The CDR3 coding sequence is TGTGCCAGCAGTCAGGACGCGGCGGGAGCCAAAAACATTCAGTACTTC. Translating it yields CASSQDAAGAKNIQYF.